Listed below are T cell receptor beta chains from one sample, sequenced in a study of CXCR3-negative and CXCR3-positive naive CD8 T cells. With the 5' RACE reads reprocessed, TCRdb shows one record per CDR3 protein and no DNA. This sample contains fewer than 95,000 distinct CDR3 sequences. Material for sequencing was naive CXCR3- CD8+ T cells from blood. These receptors were collected from a human donor in good health. Some clones in this sample may be carry-over from other donors' samples. Each CDR3 is given with its conserved first and last residue. Each record gives: CDR3 protein, J gene, V gene.

CDR3 protein: CGVGAGTFSYNEQFF
J gene: TRBJ2-1
V gene: TRBV29-1

CDR3 protein: CASSFQGANTGELFF
J gene: TRBJ2-2
V gene: TRBV7-8

CDR3 protein: CSATKTGTADYKPYNEQFF
J gene: TRBJ2-1
V gene: TRBV20-1

CDR3 protein: CAWKGLAGADYEQYF
J gene: TRBJ2-7
V gene: TRBV30

CDR3 protein: CASSQEGASAEQFF
J gene: TRBJ2-1
V gene: TRBV3-1

CDR3 protein: CASSPTTGRESGGLTDTQYF
J gene: TRBJ2-3
V gene: TRBV12-3/TRBV12-4

CDR3 protein: CASSLNSNQPQHF
J gene: TRBJ1-5
V gene: TRBV28

CDR3 protein: CASNPGTSLDTQYF
J gene: TRBJ2-3
V gene: TRBV6-2/TRBV6-3

CDR3 protein: CASSPRSSAGAHEQYF
J gene: TRBJ2-7
V gene: TRBV12-3/TRBV12-4

CDR3 protein: CASTGAEGTEAFF
J gene: TRBJ1-1
V gene: TRBV25-1

CDR3 protein: CASRSSGNVAGELFF
J gene: TRBJ2-2
V gene: TRBV7-2

CDR3 protein: CATSRGLAGDDTGELFF
J gene: TRBJ2-2
V gene: TRBV15

CDR3 protein: CAGTWSGTGLGEQYF
J gene: TRBJ2-7
V gene: TRBV7-9

CDR3 protein: CSVADRAWTDTQYF
J gene: TRBJ2-3
V gene: TRBV29-1

CDR3 protein: CASSFWRESGGNEQFF
J gene: TRBJ2-1
V gene: TRBV28

CDR3 protein: CASSSRTGFYNSPLHF
J gene: TRBJ1-6
V gene: TRBV27

CDR3 protein: CATRGTGGYGYTF
J gene: TRBJ1-2
V gene: TRBV19

CDR3 protein: CATSLGTGGEQYF
J gene: TRBJ2-7
V gene: TRBV7-9

CDR3 protein: CSAREAGSGRFHIQYF
J gene: TRBJ2-4
V gene: TRBV20-1

CDR3 protein: CATSPAGTYEQYF
J gene: TRBJ2-7
V gene: TRBV15

CDR3 protein: CSVGTGGEQYF
J gene: TRBJ2-7
V gene: TRBV29-1

CDR3 protein: CASSQVLDTQYF
J gene: TRBJ2-3
V gene: TRBV14

CDR3 protein: CASSLVPGKMNTEAFF
J gene: TRBJ1-1
V gene: TRBV11-3

CDR3 protein: CSAFWGRSEQFF
J gene: TRBJ2-1
V gene: TRBV29-1

CDR3 protein: CASRQRDRGFTDTQYF
J gene: TRBJ2-3
V gene: TRBV12-2

CDR3 protein: CSVERDTTYEQYF
J gene: TRBJ2-7
V gene: TRBV29-1

CDR3 protein: CASSQRDSSYEQYF
J gene: TRBJ2-7
V gene: TRBV7-9

CDR3 protein: CASSDTSGPDTQYF
J gene: TRBJ2-3
V gene: TRBV6-4

CDR3 protein: CSARQGGDYGYTF
J gene: TRBJ1-2
V gene: TRBV20-1

CDR3 protein: CSVFVQGQGYTF
J gene: TRBJ1-2
V gene: TRBV29-1

CDR3 protein: CASSPPGQPGSYEQYF
J gene: TRBJ2-7
V gene: TRBV6-2/TRBV6-3

CDR3 protein: CASAGVSDTEAFF
J gene: TRBJ1-1
V gene: TRBV2